One sample yielded the 17 T cell receptor beta chains listed below, sequenced in a study of cytomegalovirus exposure and HLA in healthy donors. The study ran its PCR with 60 Vbeta and 13 Jbeta primers. Here immunoSEQ multiplex PCR was the method, and the copy in TCRdb shows in-frame clones only, minus some. The sample contains approximately 130,000 clones, roughly three fifths of which appear only once. The source material was PBMCs. The receptors shown here come from a woman in her thirties or forties in good health and CMV-seronegative.

This clone has just a few counts. Other nucleotide sequences in the sample specify the same CDR3. The J gene is TRBJ1-2, the V gene TRBV4-3; D is unresolved. This CDR3 is 15 amino acids long. Trimming removed 0 bases at V and 0 bases at J, with 8 bases between. From germline, CDR1 is LGHNA and CDR2 YSLEER. CDR3 nucleotide sequence: TGCGCCAGCAGCCAAGATCGGGGAGCTAACTATGGCTACACCTTC. It translates to CASSQDRGANYGYTF.

This clone has a handful of counts. The V and J genes are TRBV30 and TRBJ1-2, with 10 bases fitting TRBD1. The germline V gene has CDR1 GTSNPN and CDR2 SVGIG (reference sequence). V lost 8 bases to trimming and J lost 3 bases; unmatched junction nucleotides: 9. This CDR3 comprises 14 residues. The CDR3 DNA reads as TGTGCCCGTCAGACAGGGGGCGGCGACTATGGCTACACCTTC. Translated: CARQTGGGDYGYTF.

The chain combines TRBV7-2 with TRBJ1-2, with D unclear. V lost 5 bases, J lost 4 bases, and 8 bases lay in between. Germline V gene data show CDR1 as SGHTA and CDR2 as FQGNSA. The CDR3 spans 12 residues. CDR3 amino acids: CASSLNIYGYTF. CDR3 sequence (DNA): TGTGCCAGCAGCCTTAACATCTATGGCTACACCTTC. Full variable domain (remainder filled in from reference TRBV7-2 and TRBJ1-2): GAGVSQSPSNKVTEKGKDVELRCDPISGHTALYWYRQSLGQGLEFLIYFQGNSAPDKSGLPSDRFSAERTGGSVSTLTIQRTQQEDSAVYLCASSLNIYGYTFGSGTRLTVV.

This chain joins TRBV4-1 and TRBJ2-2; TRBD1 matches at 9 bases. V gave up 5 bases and J gave up 2 bases; unmatched junction bases: 9. From germline, CDR1 is MGHRA and CDR2 YSYEKL. This CDR3 spans 17 amino acids. The CDR3 protein is CASSSQGQGPNTGELFF. The CDR3 nucleotides read TGCGCCAGCAGCTCTCAAGGACAGGGGCCCAACACCGGGGAGCTGTTTTTT.

The chain is built from TRBV7-9 and TRBJ2-7; 8 bases map to TRBD2. Germline V gives CDR1 SEHNR, CDR2 FQNEAQ (reference sequence). CDR3 length equals 15 residues. Germline trimming cut 5 bases from V and 3 bases from J; bases unmatched to any gene: 9. CDR3 coding DNA: TGTGCCAGCAGCCTCGGGCGGGGGGCCCACTACGAGCAGTACTTC. It codes for CASSLGRGAHYEQYF.

This clone has only a few counts. CDR3 sequence reads: CASSLRTGGTGELFF. Written as DNA, the CDR3 is TGTGCCAGCAGCCTGAGGACAGGGGGCACCGGGGAGCTGTTTTTT. The J gene is TRBJ2-2, the V gene TRBV9, with TRBD1 identical over 10 bases. The CDR3 is 15 amino acids. Germline loops: CDR1 SGDLS, CDR2 YYNGEE. With 4 bases clipped from V and 4 bases from J, the junction kept 4 bases outside the gene matches.

The rearrangement links TRBV7-9 to TRBJ2-3; 8 bases align to TRBD2. CDR3 length: 15 amino acids. From germline, CDR1 is SEHNR and CDR2 FQNEAQ (reference sequence). Trimming removed 5 bases from V and 6 bases from J; junction bases left unmatched: 10. The chain's CDR3 is CASSPGGGGPDTQYF. In DNA form, the CDR3 reads TGTGCCAGCAGCCCCGGCGGCGGGGGGCCCGATACGCAGTATTTT.

The chain has TRBV5-1 and TRBJ2-1; 7 bases match TRBD1. V trimming: 5 bases; J trimming: 3 bases; junction bases outside the gene matches: 11. CDR3 length: 16 residues. Germline V gene sequence: CDR1 SGHRS, CDR2 YFSETQ. CDR3 bases: TGCGCCAGCAGTCGTACAGGGGAACGGGGCTACAATGAGCAGTTCTTC. Translating it yields CASSRTGERGYNEQFF.

The chain is built from TRBV25-1 and TRBJ1-1; D remains ambiguous. The CDR3 consists of 13 residues. Between the trimmed V and J ends, which lost 5 bases and 5 bases, there was a span of 12 bases. Germline-derived CDR1 and CDR2 are MGHDK and SYGVNS. For the CDR3, the DNA is TGTGCCAGCAGTTATCGGAGTGGGACTGAAGCTTTCTTT. This translates into CASSYRSGTEAFF.

This clone has a single count. The same CDR3 is also encoded by other DNA sequences in this sample. The rearrangement links TRBV7-3 to TRBJ2-1; D is unclear. The CDR3 is 13 residues long. V was cut by 5 bases and J by 4 bases, with 9 bases left in between. From germline, CDR1 is SGHTA and CDR2 FQGTGA. The CDR3 here is CASSLRPYNEQFF. The CDR3 DNA reads as TGTGCCAGCAGCCTACGCCCTTACAATGAGCAGTTCTTC.

This rearrangement joins TRBV20-1 to TRBJ1-2, with a possible D match to TRBD1 (6 bases). This CDR3 spans 11 amino acids. V was clipped by 5 bases and J by 8 bases, with 12 bases between them. CDR1 and CDR2 from the germline V gene are DFQATT and SNEGSKA (reference sequence). CDR3 protein: CSAVLQGGYTF. The CDR3 nucleotides read TGCAGTGCTGTCCTACAGGGCGGCTACACCTTC.

This clone was counted once. The CDR3 nucleotides read TGTGCCAGCAGCCAGGCCGGGACAGGGTTTGCCTACGAGCAGTACTTC. This translates into CASSQAGTGFAYEQYF. This chain connects TRBV28 to TRBJ2-7, with 9 positions matching TRBD1. This CDR3 has 16 amino acids. Trimming removed 6 bases from V and 2 bases from J; junction bases left unmatched: 11. The germline V gene encodes CDR1 MDHEN and CDR2 SYDVKM.

The chain couples TRBV5-1 to TRBJ1-1, with TRBD1 as a possible D gene (6 bases). Germline lookup yields CDR1 SGHRS and CDR2 YFSETQ. Trimming cost V 6 bases and J 11 bases, with 26 bases left between them. The CDR3 has 15 amino acids. Here the CDR3 DNA reads TGCGCCAGCACCGAGGGGCCTTCAGGGGAGGGAGAGGCTTTCTTT. Encoded protein: CASTEGPSGEGEAFF.

V and J are TRBV6-6 and TRBJ1-1; 9 bases fit TRBD1. V was clipped by 11 bases and J by 5 bases; unmatched bases: 12. The germline V gene has CDR1 MNHNY and CDR2 SVGAGI (reference sequence). CDR3 length: 14 amino acids. CDR3 loop: CASLGGTGSTEAFF. The CDR3 DNA follows: TGTGCCTCGTTGGGGGGGACAGGGAGTACTGAAGCTTTCTTT.

The chain has TRBV4-1 and TRBJ2-7, with D possibly TRBD1 on 5 matching bases. Germline-derived CDR1 and CDR2 are MGHRA and YSYEKL. This CDR3 has 17 amino acids. V lost 4 bases, J lost 1 base, and 20 bases lay in between. CDR3 DNA sequence: TGCGCCAGCAGCCTTATATTAACCCAAAGGGGATCCTACGAGCAGTACTTC. It encodes CASSLILTQRGSYEQYF.

V is TRBV9 and J is TRBJ1-2; D may be TRBD1 (6 bases). The germline gives CDR1 SGDLS, CDR2 YYNGEE. Trimming shortened V by 6 bases and J by 1 base, and 16 bases separated the two germline ends. The CDR3 loop spans 15 amino acids. CDR3 in amino acids: CASNPGARSNYGYTF. CDR3 DNA: TGTGCCAGCAACCCAGGGGCGCGGAGTAACTATGGCTACACCTTC.

The chain is built from TRBV5-4 and TRBJ2-2; 7 nucleotides line up with TRBD2. CDR3 length: 15 residues. CDR1 is SGHNT and CDR2 is YYREEE in the germline V gene (reference sequence). V trimming: 0 bases; J trimming: 4 bases; junction bases outside the gene matches: 3. CDR3 loop: CASSLGGGGTGELFF. CDR3 DNA sequence: TGTGCCAGCAGCTTGGGTGGGGGGGGCACCGGGGAGCTGTTTTTT.